Below, 3 T cell receptor beta chains from the same sample are listed, as sequenced in a study of cytomegalovirus exposure and HLA in healthy donors. The PCR ran on 60 Vbeta and 13 Jbeta primers. Some clones are missing from TCRdb's copy, which holds only in-frame ones; the method was immunoSEQ multiplex PCR. Of about 130,000 clones in the sample, 60% to 80% were seen once. Sequenced: PBMCs. These receptors all stem from a male donor in good health and CMV-seronegative.

With respect to this clone: A junction end diverges from the germline sequence, so it may reflect a read error. The chain employs TRBV15 and TRBJ2-1; 9 bases align to TRBD2. The germline V gene encodes CDR1 LNHNV and CDR2 YYDKDF (reference sequence). The CDR3 is made up of 16 amino acids. The CDR3 loop is CATGRDAVAGAYEQFF. The CDR3 region has the DNA TGTGCCACCGGCAGAGATGCGGTAGCGGGAGCTTATGAGCAGTTCTTC.

This rearrangement joins TRBV2 to TRBJ2-7; perhaps TRBD2 as D (7 bases). The CDR3 loop spans 15 amino acids. Trimming took off 5 bases at V and 4 bases at J, with 18 bases between the two ends. The germline CDR1 and CDR2 sequences are SNHLY and FYNNEI. CDR3 residues: CASSFLGGGRYEQYF. The DNA for the CDR3 is TGTGCCAGCAGTTTCCTGGGGGGGGGCCGGTACGAGCAGTACTTC.

The chain employs TRBV27 and TRBJ2-7; 12 bases are a match to TRBD2. Germline V gene sequence: CDR1 MNHEY, CDR2 SMNVEV (reference sequence). This CDR3 is 15 amino acids long. V was clipped by 4 bases and J by 7 bases; unmatched bases: 8. The DNA for the CDR3 is TGTGCCAGCAGTTCCCCTAGCGGGAGGGCCGGGGAGCAGTACTTC. Translated, it gives CASSSPSGRAGEQYF.